This T cell receptor (beta chain) emerged from a study of blood T cell repertoires in COVID-19. Background on the study: COVID-19 samples from acute and convalescent phases originated in the United States, Italy and Spain. PBMCs, B-cell-depleted T cells, or T cells provided the cDNA or gDNA that made up the material.

After removal of 4 bases from V and 0 bases from J, the junction contained 11 bases not matched to a gene. This CDR3 is built from 18 residues. Germline assignment: CDR1 SGHKS and CDR2 YYEKEE (reference sequence). As processed by the authors: Estimates of nucleated cell counts were drawn from the amplification of reference gene primers. TCRdb's copy holds only in-frame clones and misses some; the assay was immunoSEQ multiplex PCR. V, J and clone size derive from that table, while D and trimming were established from the DNA sequence. Here the sample spans approximately 130,000 clones, approximately 83% being singletons.

The chain is built from TRBV5-5 and TRBJ2-3, with 10 positions matching TRBD1. Sequencing was done on a sample of peripheral blood. The TCR comes from a woman in her 50s who had recovered from COVID-19. This chain's CDR3 is CASSPGQGKTSSTDTQYF. The CDR3 DNA follows: TGTGCCAGCAGCCCGGGACAGGGGAAGACATCTAGCACAGATACGCAGTATTTT. The full variable domain, rest sourced from reference TRBV5-5 and TRBJ2-3, is DAGVTQSPTHLIKTRGQQVTLRCSPISGHKSVSWYQQVLGQGPQFIFQYYEKEERGRGNFPDRFSARQFPNYSSELNVNALLLGDSALYLCASSPGQGKTSSTDTQYFGPGTRLTVL.